The clone carrying this TCR beta chain has at least ten counts. Its antigen is unknown. Germline V gene data show CDR1 as MNHNS and CDR2 as SASEGT. The germline V and J ends were trimmed by 5 bases and 0 bases, with 10 bases remaining between them. The CDR3 spans 14 residues. This entry is derived from a study of T-cell reconstitution after alpha-beta-depleted transplantation in children. Regarding the study as a whole: The origin of alpha-beta T cells about two months after transplant was reportedly several hundred expanded graft clones.

Preparing the TCRbeta library involved the use of unique molecular identifiers. TCRdb processed the PCR reads anew with MiXCR; each CDR3 protein has one entry. The sample holds around 800,000 distinct CDR3 sequences, 15% to 20% seen once. This sequence joins TRBV6-1 and TRBJ1-2; D is possibly TRBD1 (6 bases). The receptor was derived from a male patient younger than 18 who had a stem cell transplant for acute lymphoblastic leukemia, so the T cells may come from the graft donor. The sequencing here drew on PBMCs, mostly from graft donor cells, taken 360 days after TCRalphabeta/CD19-depleted stem cell transplant. CDR3 residues: CASSPGASNYGYTF. CDR3 sequence (DNA): TGTGCCAGCAGTCCGGGGGCCTCTAACTATGGCTACACCTTC.